These 2 T cell receptor beta chains were all obtained from the same sample, sequenced in a study of blood T cell repertoires in COVID-19. Sequencing was performed with immunoSEQ multiplex PCR; in TCRdb, only in-frame clones are kept and a portion is missing. The sample lists about 200,000 clones, about 90% occurring once. Sequenced input: peripheral blood. The source of these receptors is a man between 18 and 35 years old with active or convalescent COVID-19.

This chain connects TRBV11-2 to TRBJ1-1; unclear D gene. V was cut by 5 bases and J by 5 bases, with 9 bases left in between. Germline V gene sequence: CDR1 SGHAT, CDR2 FQNNGV. This CDR3 spans 12 amino acids. DNA of the CDR3: TGTGCCAGCAGCGCCCGAGGGACTGAAGCTTTCTTT. It codes for CASSARGTEAFF.

The rearrangement joins TRBV3-1 (or the pseudogene TRBV3-2) to TRBJ2-3; D remains unclear. Germline values: CDR1 LGHDT, CDR2 YNNKEL (reference sequence). This CDR3 is built from 17 residues. V lost 4 bases and J lost 6, with 23 bases in between. The chain's CDR3 is CASSPTVAVEVRDTQYF. The DNA for the CDR3 is TGTGCCAGCAGCCCTACTGTTGCCGTCGAGGTGAGGGATACGCAGTATTTT.